This TCR beta chain is drawn from a study of regulatory T cells in long-lasting Graves disease. Study conclusions and caveats: Persistent disease was characterized by preferential usage of TRBV28, TRBJ1-2 and TRBJ2-5. With 2,741 shared public clonotypes, persistent patients exceeded new patients, who shared roughly 920.

On this clonotype itself: The antigen is not known.

The time point denotes: persistent/refractory GD, antithyroid drugs over 5 years with positive TRAb. PBMCs were the source of the RNA used for TCR sequencing. EDTA tubes received about 10 milliliters of collected peripheral blood. Trimming took 3 bases from V and 5 from J, leaving 11 bases between them. The CDR3 has 14 amino acids. Arm-PCR of CDR3 regions with iRepertoire HTBI primers generated TCR beta libraries. TCRdb re-called the multiplex PCR reads through MiXCR, storing one row per CDR3 protein. The table has hundreds of thousands of distinct CDR3 sequences, about 22% seen once; the top ten hold about 6.6%.

Source: peripheral blood mononuclear cells (PBMCs), taken when the disease was refractory, from a patient treated with antithyroid drugs. The clonotype was recovered from a female donor with Graves disease. V gene TRBV12-3 or TRBV12-4 combines with J gene TRBJ1-5; TRBD1 might be the D (5 bases). CDR3 DNA: TGTGCCAGCAGTTTCGGGACTCGGCATCAGCCCCAGCATTTT. Translating it yields CASSFGTRHQPQHF.